Listed here are 9 T cell receptor beta chains from one sample, sequenced in a study of shared clonotypes between healthy human individuals. It was CD45RO-negative cells, positively selected for CCR7, that made up naive CD8 cells, with terminally differentiated effector memory CD45RA+ cells excluded. The assay was immunoSEQ multiplex PCR, and TCRdb's table has in-frame clones only and misses some. The data show a few million clones, over 85% seen once. The material sequenced was naive CD8+ T cells from PBMCs. The origin of the receptors is a man aged 18 to 30 in good health. Some clones in this sample may be carry-over from other donors' samples.

The chain joins TRBV28 to TRBJ2-7; tentatively, D is TRBD1 (6 bases). Deletions cut 3 bases from V and 3 bases from J, with 24 bases between. The CDR3 has 18 residues. Germline loops: CDR1 MDHEN, CDR2 SYDVKM. CDR3 protein: CASSFRGGPRPGDYEQYF. Written as DNA, the CDR3 is TGTGCCAGCAGTTTTCGTGGGGGCCCTCGTCCAGGGGACTACGAGCAGTACTTC.

The chain joins TRBV9 to TRBJ2-1, with TRBD1 as a possible D gene (5 bases). There are 15 residues in the CDR3. The germline V gene encodes CDR1 SGDLS and CDR2 YYNGEE. V was shortened by 4 bases and J by 1 base, with 12 bases between the two germline ends. DNA for the CDR3: TGTGCCAGCAGCCCACGACAGCAGTCCTACAATGAGCAGTTCTTC. Translated, it gives CASSPRQQSYNEQFF.

The chain joins TRBV5-8 to TRBJ2-3; D gene ambiguous. The V end lost 0 bases, the J end lost 0 bases, and 8 bases lay between the germline ends. Germline CDR1 and CDR2: SGHTS and YDEGEE. This CDR3 has 15 amino acids. The CDR3 spells CASSLAISSTDTQYF. The CDR3 DNA is TGTGCCAGCAGCTTGGCCATTTCTAGCACAGATACGCAGTATTTT.

V and J are TRBV28 and TRBJ2-2, with unresolved D. The CDR3 is made up of 16 amino acids. From germline, CDR1 is MDHEN and CDR2 SYDVKM. Trimming shortened V by 5 bases and J by 0 bases, and 13 bases separated the two germline ends. The chain's CDR3 is CASSTEDASNTGELFF. The DNA of the CDR3 is TGTGCCAGCAGTACGGAAGACGCCTCGAACACCGGGGAGCTGTTTTTT.

The gene calls are TRBV27 and TRBJ2-3, with a possible D match to TRBD2 (6 bases). The germline V gene has CDR1 MNHEY and CDR2 SMNVEV (reference sequence). This CDR3 has 15 amino acids. Trimming took off 3 bases at V and 6 bases at J, with 16 bases between the two ends. In nucleotides, the CDR3 is TGTGCCAGCAGTTTGGGACTGGGGCCCTTCGATACGCAGTATTTT. Residues: CASSLGLGPFDTQYF.

This chain joins TRBV7-2 and TRBJ1-1, with D hard to call. This CDR3 is 15 amino acids long. CDR1 is SGHTA, CDR2 FQGNSA, per germline. Trimming shortened V by 3 bases and J by 4 bases, and 15 bases separated the two germline ends. The CDR3 nucleotides read TGTGCCAGCAGCTTTACCGTCGGGATCGGCACTGAAGCTTTCTTT. This encodes CASSFTVGIGTEAFF.

CDR3 region: CASVRYGEGENIQYF. DNA for the CDR3: TGTGCCAGCGTTCGTTACGGGGAGGGAGAAAACATTCAGTACTTC. V usage is TRBV2 and J usage is TRBJ2-4, with 7 nucleotides matching TRBD2. V lost 8 bases and J lost 5; bases outside the gene matches: 12. There are 15 residues in the CDR3. CDR1 SNHLY and CDR2 FYNNEI come from the germline V gene.

This clone appeared once. V and J are TRBV11-2 and TRBJ1-1, with TRBD1 identical over 7 bases. V lost 5 bases, J lost 4 bases, and 7 bases stayed unmatched. Germline values: CDR1 SGHAT, CDR2 FQNNGV. This CDR3 has 14 amino acids. The CDR3 loop reads CASSPTPGGTEAFF. In DNA form, the CDR3 reads TGTGCCAGCAGCCCGACTCCAGGGGGCACTGAAGCTTTCTTT.

The chain recombines TRBV28 with TRBJ2-2; weak D call: TRBD2 (6 bases). V was clipped by 3 bases and J by 2 bases, with 10 bases between them. The CDR3 is 15 residues long. Germline CDR1 and CDR2: MDHEN and SYDVKM. The DNA of the CDR3 is TGTGCCAGCAGTTTCACGGGACTCAACACCGGGGAGCTGTTTTTT. It codes for CASSFTGLNTGELFF.